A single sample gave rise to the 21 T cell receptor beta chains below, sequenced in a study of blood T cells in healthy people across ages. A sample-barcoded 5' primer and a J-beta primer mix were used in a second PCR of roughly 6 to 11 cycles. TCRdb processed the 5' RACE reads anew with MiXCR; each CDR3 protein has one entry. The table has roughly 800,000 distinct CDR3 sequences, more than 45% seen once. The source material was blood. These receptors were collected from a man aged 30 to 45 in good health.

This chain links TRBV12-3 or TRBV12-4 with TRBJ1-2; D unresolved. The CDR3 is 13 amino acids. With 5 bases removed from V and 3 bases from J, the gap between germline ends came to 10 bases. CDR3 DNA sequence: TGTGCCAGCAGTCGTGCGGAACACTATGGCTACACCTTC. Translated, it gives CASSRAEHYGYTF.

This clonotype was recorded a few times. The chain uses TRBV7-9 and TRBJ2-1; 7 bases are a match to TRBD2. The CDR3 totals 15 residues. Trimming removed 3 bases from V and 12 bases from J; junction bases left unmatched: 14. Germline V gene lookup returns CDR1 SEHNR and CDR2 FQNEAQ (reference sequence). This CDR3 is CASSFTPTSPQWQFF. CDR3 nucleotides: TGTGCCAGCAGCTTCACCCCGACTAGCCCGCAATGGCAGTTCTTC. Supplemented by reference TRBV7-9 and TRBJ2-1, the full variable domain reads DTGVSQNPRHKITKRGQNVTFRCDPISEHNRLYWYRQTLGQGPEFLTYFQNEAQLEKSRLLSDRFSAERPKGSFSTLEIQRTEQGDSAMYLCASSFTPTSPQWQFFGPGTRLTVL.

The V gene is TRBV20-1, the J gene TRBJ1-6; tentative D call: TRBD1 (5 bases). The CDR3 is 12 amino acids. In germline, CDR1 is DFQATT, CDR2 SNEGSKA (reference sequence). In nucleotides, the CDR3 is TGCAGGGGGGGAGGAAGTTCTTCACCCCTCCACTTT. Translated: CRGGGSSSPLHF.

The CDR3 loop is CASAQGGSNFTF. For the CDR3, the DNA is TGTGCCAGCGCCCAGGGGGGGAGTAACTTCACCTTC. This chain links TRBV6-5 with TRBJ1-2; 7 bases line up with TRBD1. The CDR3 sequence is 12 residues long. CDR1 MNHEY and CDR2 SVGAGI come from the germline V gene. V gave up 8 bases and J gave up 13 bases; unmatched junction bases: 13.

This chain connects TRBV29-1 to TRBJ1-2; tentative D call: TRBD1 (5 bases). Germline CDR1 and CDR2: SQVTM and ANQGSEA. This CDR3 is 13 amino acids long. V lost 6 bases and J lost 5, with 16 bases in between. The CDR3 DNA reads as TGCAGCGTCCGCCGGGAGGAGGGGTATGGCTACACCTTC. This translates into CSVRREEGYGYTF.

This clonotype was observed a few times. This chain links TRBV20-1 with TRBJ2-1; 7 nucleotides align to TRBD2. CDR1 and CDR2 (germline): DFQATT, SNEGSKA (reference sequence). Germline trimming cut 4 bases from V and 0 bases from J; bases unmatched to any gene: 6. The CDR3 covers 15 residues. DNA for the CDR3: TGCAGTGCTACTAGCGGCTCGAGCTCCTACAATGAGCAGTTCTTC. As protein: CSATSGSSSYNEQFF.

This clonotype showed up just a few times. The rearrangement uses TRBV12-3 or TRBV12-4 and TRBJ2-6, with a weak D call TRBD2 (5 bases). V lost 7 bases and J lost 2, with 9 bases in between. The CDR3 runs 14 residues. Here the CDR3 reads CASTERAGANVLTF. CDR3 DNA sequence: TGTGCCAGCACTGAGAGGGCTGGGGCCAACGTCCTGACTTTC.

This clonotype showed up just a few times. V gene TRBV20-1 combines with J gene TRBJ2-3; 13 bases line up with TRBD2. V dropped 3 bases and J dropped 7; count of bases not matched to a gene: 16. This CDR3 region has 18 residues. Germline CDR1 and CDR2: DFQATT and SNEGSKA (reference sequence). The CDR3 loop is CSASPPEKGTSGTHTQYF. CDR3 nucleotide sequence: TGCAGTGCTAGTCCCCCGGAAAAGGGGACTAGCGGGACTCATACGCAGTATTTT.

CDR3 residues: CASAYTGELFF. CDR3 nucleotide sequence: TGTGCCAGCGCGTACACCGGGGAGCTGTTTTTT. The chain employs TRBV25-1 and TRBJ2-2; no definite D call. Deletions cut 8 bases from V and 3 bases from J, with 4 bases between. The CDR3 covers 11 residues. Germline V gene lookup returns CDR1 MGHDK and CDR2 SYGVNS.

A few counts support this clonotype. The CDR3: CASSPGLAYYNNEQFF. The CDR3 DNA reads TGCGCCAGCAGCCCCGGACTAGCTTATTACAACAATGAGCAGTTCTTC. The chain employs TRBV5-1 and TRBJ2-1, with 8 bases aligning to TRBD2. V lost 4 bases and J lost 5; bases outside the gene matches: 11. This CDR3 region has 16 residues. Germline CDR1 SGHRS, CDR2 YFSETQ.

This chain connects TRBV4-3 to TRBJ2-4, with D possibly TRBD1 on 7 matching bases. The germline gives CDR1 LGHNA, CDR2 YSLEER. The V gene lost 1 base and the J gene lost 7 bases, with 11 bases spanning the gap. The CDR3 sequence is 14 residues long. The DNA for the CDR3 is TGCGCCAGCAGCCAAGTTCAGGGGGGTAACATTCAGTACTTC. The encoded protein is CASSQVQGGNIQYF.

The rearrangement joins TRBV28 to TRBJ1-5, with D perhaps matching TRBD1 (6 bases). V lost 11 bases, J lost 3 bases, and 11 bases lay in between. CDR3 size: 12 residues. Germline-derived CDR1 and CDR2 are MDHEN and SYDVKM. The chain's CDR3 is CADQGPNQPQHF. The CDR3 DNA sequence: TGTGCCGATCAGGGGCCCAATCAGCCCCAGCATTTT.

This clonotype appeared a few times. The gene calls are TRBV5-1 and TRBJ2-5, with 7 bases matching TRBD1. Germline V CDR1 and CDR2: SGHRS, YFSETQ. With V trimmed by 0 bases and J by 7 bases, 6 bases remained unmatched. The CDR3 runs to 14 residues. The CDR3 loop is CASSLDRGLGTQYF. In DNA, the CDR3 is TGCGCCAGCAGCTTGGACAGGGGTTTAGGGACCCAGTACTTC.

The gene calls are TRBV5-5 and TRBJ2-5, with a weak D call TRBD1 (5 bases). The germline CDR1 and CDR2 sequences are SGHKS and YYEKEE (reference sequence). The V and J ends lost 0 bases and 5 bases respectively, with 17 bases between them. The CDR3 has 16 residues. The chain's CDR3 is CASSLGQLRVWETQYF. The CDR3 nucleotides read TGTGCCAGCAGCTTGGGACAGCTCCGGGTCTGGGAGACCCAGTACTTC.

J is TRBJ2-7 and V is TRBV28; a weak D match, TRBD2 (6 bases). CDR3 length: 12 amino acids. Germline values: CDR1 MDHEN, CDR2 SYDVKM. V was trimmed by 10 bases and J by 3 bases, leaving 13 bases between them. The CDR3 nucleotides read TGTGCCACCTCGGGACTGCGCTACGAGCAGTACTTC. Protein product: CATSGLRYEQYF.

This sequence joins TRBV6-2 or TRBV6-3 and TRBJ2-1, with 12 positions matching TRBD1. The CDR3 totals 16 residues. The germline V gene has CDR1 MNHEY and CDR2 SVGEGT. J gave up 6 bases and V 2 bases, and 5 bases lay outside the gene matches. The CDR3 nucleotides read TGTGCCAGCAGTTACCGGGGGGACAGGGGGCCCAATGAGCAGTTCTTC. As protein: CASSYRGDRGPNEQFF.

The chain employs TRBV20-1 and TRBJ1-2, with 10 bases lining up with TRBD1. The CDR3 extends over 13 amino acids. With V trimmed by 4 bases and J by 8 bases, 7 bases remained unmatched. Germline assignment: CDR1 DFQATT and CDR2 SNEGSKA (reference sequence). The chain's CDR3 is CSATLGQGSGYTF. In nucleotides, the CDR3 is TGCAGTGCTACCTTGGGACAGGGGTCGGGCTACACCTTC.

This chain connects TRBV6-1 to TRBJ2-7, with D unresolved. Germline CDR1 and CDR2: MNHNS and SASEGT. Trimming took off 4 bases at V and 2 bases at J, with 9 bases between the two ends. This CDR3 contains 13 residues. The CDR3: CASSVGKTYEQYF. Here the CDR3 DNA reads TGTGCCAGCAGTGTGGGAAAGACCTACGAGCAGTACTTC.

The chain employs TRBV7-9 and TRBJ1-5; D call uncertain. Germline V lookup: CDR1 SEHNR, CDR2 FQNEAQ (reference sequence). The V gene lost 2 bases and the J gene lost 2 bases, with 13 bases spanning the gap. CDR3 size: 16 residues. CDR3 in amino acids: CASSLWVGEGNQPQHF. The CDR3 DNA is TGTGCCAGCAGCTTATGGGTAGGAGAAGGCAATCAGCCCCAGCATTTT.

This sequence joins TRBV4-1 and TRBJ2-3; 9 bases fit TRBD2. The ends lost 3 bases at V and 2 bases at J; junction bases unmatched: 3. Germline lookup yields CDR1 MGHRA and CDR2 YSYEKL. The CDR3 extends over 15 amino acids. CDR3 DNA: TGCGCCAGCAGCCATCTAGCGGGAAACACAGATACGCAGTATTTT. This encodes CASSHLAGNTDTQYF.

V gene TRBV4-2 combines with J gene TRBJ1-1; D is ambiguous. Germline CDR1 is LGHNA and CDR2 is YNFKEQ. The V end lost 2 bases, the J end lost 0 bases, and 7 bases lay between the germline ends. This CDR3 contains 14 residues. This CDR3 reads CASSQIQMNTEAFF. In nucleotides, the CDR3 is TGTGCCAGCAGCCAAATACAGATGAACACTGAAGCTTTCTTT.